One sample yielded the 5 T cell receptor beta chains listed below, sequenced in a study of human T cells and chemical hapten exposure. Indicated time point: pre-sensitization, week 0. Stated treatment: therapeutic diphenylcyclopropenone sensitization with weekly scalp DPC. TCRdb used MiXCR to reprocess the RACE reads, holding one entry per CDR3 protein. This repertoire shows 300,000 to 450,000 distinct CDR3 sequences, approximately 5% found once; its top ten account for 2.6%. The source material was whole blood, sampled in connection with sensitization to the hapten diphenylcyclopropenone (DPC). The receptors here all came from a woman in her 50s with alopecia areata. Some clones in this sample may be carry-over from other donors' samples.

Only a few counts were recorded for this clonotype. The chain employs TRBV30 and TRBJ2-3, with TRBD2 as a possible D gene (5 bases). V was cut by 0 bases and J by 6 bases, with 7 bases left in between. The CDR3 length is 12 residues. Germline CDR1 is GTSNPN and CDR2 is SVGIG (reference sequence). In DNA, the CDR3 is TGTGCCTGGAGTGTACTAGGGGATACGCAGTATTTT. Residues: CAWSVLGDTQYF.

The J gene is TRBJ2-1, the V gene TRBV24-1, with TRBD2 identical over 12 bases. Germline assignment: CDR1 KGHDR and CDR2 SFDVKD. The V segment lost 3 bases and the J segment 7 bases; nucleotides outside the gene matches: 6. This CDR3 is 16 amino acids long. As DNA, the CDR3 is TGTGCCACCAGTGATAGCCTAGCGGGGGGGAGTAATGAGCAGTTCTTC. Translating gives CATSDSLAGGSNEQFF.

This clonotype was counted only a few times. The chain has TRBV14 and TRBJ2-1; D perhaps matches TRBD1 (5 bases). Looked up from germline, CDR1 is SGHDN and CDR2 is FVKESK. The CDR3 spans 12 residues. V was shortened by 1 base and J by 9 bases, with 7 bases between the two germline ends. CDR3 loop: CASSQGGAEQFF. In DNA, the CDR3 is TGTGCCAGCAGCCAAGGGGGCGCTGAGCAGTTCTTC.

The gene calls are TRBV3-1 and TRBJ1-2; the D is unclear. In germline, CDR1 is LGHDT, CDR2 YNNKEL (reference sequence). This CDR3 is 13 amino acids long. The V end lost 1 base, the J end lost 5 bases, and 8 bases lay between the germline ends. CDR3 protein: CASSQAETYGYTF. The CDR3 DNA is TGTGCCAGCAGCCAAGCGGAGACTTATGGCTACACCTTC.

The rearrangement uses TRBV21-1 and TRBJ1-5; TRBD1 is the table's D call and was not checked against the DNA. TRBV21-1 is tagged as a pseudogene. This CDR3 spans 15 amino acids. CDR3 DNA: TGTGCCAGCAGCAAACCCCTACGTGGGAGACAGCCCCAGCATTTT. Protein product: CASSKPLRGRQPQHF.